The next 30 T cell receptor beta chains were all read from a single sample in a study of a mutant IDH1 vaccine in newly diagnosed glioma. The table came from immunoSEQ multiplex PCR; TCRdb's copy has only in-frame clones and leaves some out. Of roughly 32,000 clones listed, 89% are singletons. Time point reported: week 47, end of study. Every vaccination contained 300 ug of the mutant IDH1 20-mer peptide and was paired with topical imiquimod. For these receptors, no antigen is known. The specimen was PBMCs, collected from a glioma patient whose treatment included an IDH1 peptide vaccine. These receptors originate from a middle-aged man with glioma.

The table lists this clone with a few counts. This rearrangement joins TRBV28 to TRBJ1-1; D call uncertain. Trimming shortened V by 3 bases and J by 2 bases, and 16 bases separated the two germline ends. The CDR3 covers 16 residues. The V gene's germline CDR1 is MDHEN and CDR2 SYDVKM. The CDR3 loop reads CASSFPSSRVNTEAFF. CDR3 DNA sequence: TGTGCCAGCAGTTTCCCCTCTTCAAGAGTAAACACTGAAGCTTTCTTT.

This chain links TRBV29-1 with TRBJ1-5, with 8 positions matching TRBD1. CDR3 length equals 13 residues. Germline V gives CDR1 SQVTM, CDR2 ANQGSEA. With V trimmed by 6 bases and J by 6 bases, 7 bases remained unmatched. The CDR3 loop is CSVGTGGGQPQHF. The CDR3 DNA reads TGCAGCGTCGGTACAGGGGGTGGTCAGCCCCAGCATTTT.

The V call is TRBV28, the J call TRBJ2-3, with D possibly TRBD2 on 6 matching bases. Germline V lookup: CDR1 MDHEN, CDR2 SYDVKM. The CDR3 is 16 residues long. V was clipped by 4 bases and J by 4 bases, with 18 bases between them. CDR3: CASSSERAGYADTQYF. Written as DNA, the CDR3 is TGTGCCAGCAGTTCTGAACGGGCGGGATACGCAGATACGCAGTATTTT.

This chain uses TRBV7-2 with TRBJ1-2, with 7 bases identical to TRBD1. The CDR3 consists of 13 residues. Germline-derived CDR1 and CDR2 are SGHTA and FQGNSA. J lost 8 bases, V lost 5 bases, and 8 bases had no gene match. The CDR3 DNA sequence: TGTGCCAGCAGCAAGGGGGACAGAGGCGGCTACACCTTC. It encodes CASSKGDRGGYTF.

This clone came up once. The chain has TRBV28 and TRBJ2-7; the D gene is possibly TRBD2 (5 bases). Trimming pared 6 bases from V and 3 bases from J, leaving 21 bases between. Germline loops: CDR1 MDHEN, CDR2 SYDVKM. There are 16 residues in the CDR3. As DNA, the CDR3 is TGTGCCAGCAGATTCGTAGAGGGAGTAGGGCACTACGAGCAGTACTTC. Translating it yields CASRFVEGVGHYEQYF.

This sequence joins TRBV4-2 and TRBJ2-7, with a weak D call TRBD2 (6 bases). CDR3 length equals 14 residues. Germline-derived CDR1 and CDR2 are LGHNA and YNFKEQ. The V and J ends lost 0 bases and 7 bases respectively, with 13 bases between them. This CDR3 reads CASSQDLGGREQYF. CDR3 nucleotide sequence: TGTGCCAGCAGCCAAGATTTAGGAGGGAGGGAGCAGTACTTC.

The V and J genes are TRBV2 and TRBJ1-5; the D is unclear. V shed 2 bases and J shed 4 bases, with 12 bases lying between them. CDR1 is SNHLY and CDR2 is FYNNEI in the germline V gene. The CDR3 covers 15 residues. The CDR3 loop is CASSEYGERNQPQHF. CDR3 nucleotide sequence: TGTGCCAGCAGTGAATATGGGGAGAGGAATCAGCCCCAGCATTTT.

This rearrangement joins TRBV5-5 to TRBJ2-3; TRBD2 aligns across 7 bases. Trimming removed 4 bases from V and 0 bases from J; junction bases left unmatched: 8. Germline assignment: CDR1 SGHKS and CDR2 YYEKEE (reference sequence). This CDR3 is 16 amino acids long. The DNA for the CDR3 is TGTGCCAGCAGCCTTCAACCACTAGCGAGCACAGATACGCAGTATTTT. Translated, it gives CASSLQPLASTDTQYF.

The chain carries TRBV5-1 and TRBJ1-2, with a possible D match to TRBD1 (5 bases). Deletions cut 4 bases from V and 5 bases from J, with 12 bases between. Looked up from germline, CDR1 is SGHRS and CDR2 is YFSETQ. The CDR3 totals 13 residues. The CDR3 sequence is CASSTDRTYGYTF. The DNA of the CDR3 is TGCGCCAGCAGCACAGACAGAACTTATGGCTACACCTTC.

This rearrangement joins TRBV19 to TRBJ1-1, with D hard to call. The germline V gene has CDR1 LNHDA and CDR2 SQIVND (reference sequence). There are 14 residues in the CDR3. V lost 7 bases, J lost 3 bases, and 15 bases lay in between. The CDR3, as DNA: TGTGCCAGTACCTCACCCGGGTTTTACACTGAAGCTTTCTTT. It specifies CASTSPGFYTEAFF.

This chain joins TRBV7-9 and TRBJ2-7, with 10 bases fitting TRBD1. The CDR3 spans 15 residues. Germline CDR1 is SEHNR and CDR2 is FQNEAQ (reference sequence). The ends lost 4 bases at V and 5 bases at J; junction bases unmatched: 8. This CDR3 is CASSSGQGFTHEQYF. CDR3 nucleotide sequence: TGTGCCAGCAGCTCGGGACAGGGGTTCACCCACGAGCAGTACTTC.

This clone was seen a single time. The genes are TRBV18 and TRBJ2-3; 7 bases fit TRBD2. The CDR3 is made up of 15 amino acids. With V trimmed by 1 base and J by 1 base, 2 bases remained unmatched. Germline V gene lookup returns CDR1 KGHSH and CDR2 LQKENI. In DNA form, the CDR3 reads TGTGCCAGCTCACCACGACGGGAGGGCACAGATACGCAGTATTTT. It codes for CASSPRREGTDTQYF.

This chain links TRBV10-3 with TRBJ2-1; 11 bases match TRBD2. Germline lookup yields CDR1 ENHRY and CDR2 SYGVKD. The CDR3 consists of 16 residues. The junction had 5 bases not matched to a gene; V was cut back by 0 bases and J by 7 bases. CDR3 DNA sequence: TGTGCCATCAGTGAGTCTGGACTAGCGGGCAAAAATGAGCAGTTCTTC. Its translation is CAISESGLAGKNEQFF.

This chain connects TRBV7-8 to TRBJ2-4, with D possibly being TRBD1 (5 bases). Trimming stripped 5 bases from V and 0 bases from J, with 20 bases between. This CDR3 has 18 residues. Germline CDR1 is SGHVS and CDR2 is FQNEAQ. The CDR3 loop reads CASSPRPTDRSAKNIQYF. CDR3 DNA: TGTGCCAGCAGCCCCCGTCCGACAGACCGATCAGCCAAAAACATTCAGTACTTC.

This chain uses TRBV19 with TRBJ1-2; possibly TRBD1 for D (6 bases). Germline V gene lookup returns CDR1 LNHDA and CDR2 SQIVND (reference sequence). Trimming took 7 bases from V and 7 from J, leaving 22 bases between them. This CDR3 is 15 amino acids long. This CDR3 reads CASNYRGQFSSGYTF. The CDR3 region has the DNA TGTGCCAGTAACTACCGGGGACAATTTTCGAGTGGCTACACCTTC.

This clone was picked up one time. CDR3 residues: CASSLMGQGATTEAFF. In DNA form, the CDR3 reads TGCGCCAGCAGCCTTATGGGACAGGGGGCTACCACTGAAGCTTTCTTT. The chain carries TRBV5-1 and TRBJ1-1; 12 positions agree with TRBD1. The CDR3 has 16 residues. V was clipped by 4 bases and J by 4 bases; unmatched bases: 8. Germline V gene lookup returns CDR1 SGHRS and CDR2 YFSETQ.

The CDR3 is CASSPEEGYGYTF. CDR3 in DNA: TGTGCCAGCAGCCCGGAGGAGGGTTATGGCTACACCTTC. The V and J genes are TRBV6-1 and TRBJ1-2; no clear D gene. The CDR3 consists of 13 residues. The germline V and J ends were trimmed by 6 bases and 5 bases, with 13 bases remaining between them. CDR1 is MNHNS, CDR2 SASEGT, per germline.

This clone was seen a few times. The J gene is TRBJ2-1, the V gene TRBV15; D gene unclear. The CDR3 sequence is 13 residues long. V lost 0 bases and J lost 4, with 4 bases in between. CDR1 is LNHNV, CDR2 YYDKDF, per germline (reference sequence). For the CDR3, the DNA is TGTGCCACCAGCAGAGATGGGTACAATGAGCAGTTCTTC. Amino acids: CATSRDGYNEQFF.

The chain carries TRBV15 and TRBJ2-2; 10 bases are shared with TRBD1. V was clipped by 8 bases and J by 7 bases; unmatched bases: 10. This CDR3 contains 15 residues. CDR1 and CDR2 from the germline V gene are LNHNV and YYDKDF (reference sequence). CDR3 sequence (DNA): TGTGCCACCCTAAAAGACAGGGGGCTGGGCGGGGAGCTGTTTTTT. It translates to CATLKDRGLGGELFF. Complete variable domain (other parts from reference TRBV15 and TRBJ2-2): DAMVIQNPRYQVTQFGKPVTLSCSQTLNHNVMYWYQQKSSQAPKLLFHYYDKDFNNEADTPDNFQSRRPNTSFCFLDIRSPGLGDTAMYLCATLKDRGLGGELFFGEGSRLTVL.

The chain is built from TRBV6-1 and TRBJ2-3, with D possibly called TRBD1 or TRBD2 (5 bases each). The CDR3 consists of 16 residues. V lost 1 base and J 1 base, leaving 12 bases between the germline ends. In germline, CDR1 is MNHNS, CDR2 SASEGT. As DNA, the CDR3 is TGTGCCAGCAGTGAAGGGGGGACCTTTCGCACAGATACGCAGTATTTT. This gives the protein CASSEGGTFRTDTQYF.

CDR3 nucleotides: TGTGCCAGCAAGGGGCGCCAGTTAGATTCACCCCTCCACTTT. Translated: CASKGRQLDSPLHF. The chain carries TRBV9 and TRBJ1-6; a possible D gene is TRBD1 (5 bases). The germline CDR1 and CDR2 sequences are SGDLS and YYNGEE. The V gene lost 6 bases and the J gene lost 8 bases, with 15 bases spanning the gap. The CDR3 covers 14 residues.

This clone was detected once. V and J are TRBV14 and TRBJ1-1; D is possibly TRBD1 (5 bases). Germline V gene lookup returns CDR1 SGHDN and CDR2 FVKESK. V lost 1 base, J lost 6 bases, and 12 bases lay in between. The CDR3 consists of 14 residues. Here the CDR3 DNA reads TGTGCCAGCAGCCAAGGGAGGGGTCGTGCTGAAGCTTTCTTT. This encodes CASSQGRGRAEAFF.

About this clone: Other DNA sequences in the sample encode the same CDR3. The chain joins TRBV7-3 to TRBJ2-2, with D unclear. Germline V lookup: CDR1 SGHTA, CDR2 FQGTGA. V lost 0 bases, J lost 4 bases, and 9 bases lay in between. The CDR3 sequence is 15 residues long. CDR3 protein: CASSLTGPFTGELFF. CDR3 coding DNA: TGTGCCAGCAGCTTAACAGGGCCCTTCACCGGGGAGCTGTTTTTT.

The CDR3: CASSSDGQSNYGYTF. In DNA form, the CDR3 reads TGCGCCAGCAGCTCAGATGGACAGAGTAACTATGGCTACACCTTC. The chain carries TRBV5-1 and TRBJ1-2; possibly TRBD1 for D (6 bases). Trimming removed 3 bases at V and 1 base at J, with 13 bases between. This CDR3 region has 15 residues. Germline V gene sequence: CDR1 SGHRS, CDR2 YFSETQ.

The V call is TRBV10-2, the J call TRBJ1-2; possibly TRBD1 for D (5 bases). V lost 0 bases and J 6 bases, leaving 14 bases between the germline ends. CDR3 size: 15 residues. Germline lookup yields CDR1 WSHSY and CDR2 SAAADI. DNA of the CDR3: TGCGCCAGCAGTGAGTCGGGGGTAGGGAAGAATGGCTACACCTTC. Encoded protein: CASSESGVGKNGYTF.

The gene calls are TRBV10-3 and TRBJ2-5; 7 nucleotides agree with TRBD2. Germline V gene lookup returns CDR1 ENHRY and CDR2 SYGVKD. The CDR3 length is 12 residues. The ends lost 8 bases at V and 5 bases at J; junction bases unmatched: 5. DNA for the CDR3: TGTGCCATCGGGGGGGAGCCTGAGACCCAGTACTTC. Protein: CAIGGEPETQYF.

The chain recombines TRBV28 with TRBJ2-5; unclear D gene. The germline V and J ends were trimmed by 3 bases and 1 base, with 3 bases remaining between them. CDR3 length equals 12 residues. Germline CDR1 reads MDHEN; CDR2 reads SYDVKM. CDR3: CASSLGQETQYF. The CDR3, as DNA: TGTGCCAGCAGTTTGGGCCAAGAGACCCAGTACTTC.

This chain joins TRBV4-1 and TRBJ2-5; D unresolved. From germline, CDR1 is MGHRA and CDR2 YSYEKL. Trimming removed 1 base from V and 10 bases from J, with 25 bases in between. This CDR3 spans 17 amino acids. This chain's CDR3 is CASSQGLARRLRWSQYF. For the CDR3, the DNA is TGCGCCAGCAGCCAAGGATTGGCCCGAAGACTGCGATGGAGCCAGTACTTC.

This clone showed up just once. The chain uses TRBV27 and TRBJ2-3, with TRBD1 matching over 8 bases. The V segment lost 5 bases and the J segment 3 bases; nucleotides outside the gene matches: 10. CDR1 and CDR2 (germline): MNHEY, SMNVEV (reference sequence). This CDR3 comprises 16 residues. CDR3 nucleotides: TGTGCCAGCAGTACCGGACAGGGCGGTGTAACAGATACGCAGTATTTT. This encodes CASSTGQGGVTDTQYF.

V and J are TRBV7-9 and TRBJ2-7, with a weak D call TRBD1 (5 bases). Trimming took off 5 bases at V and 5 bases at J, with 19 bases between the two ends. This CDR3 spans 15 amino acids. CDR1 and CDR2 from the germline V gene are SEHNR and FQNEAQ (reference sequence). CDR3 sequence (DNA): TGTGCCAGCAGCCCCCAATTGGGCAGGGTTAACGAGCAGTACTTC. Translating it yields CASSPQLGRVNEQYF.